This entry is about one T cell receptor (beta chain). Methods used by the authors: Estimated nucleated cell counts came from reference gene primer amplification. Measured with immunoSEQ multiplex PCR; TCRdb has only the in-frame clones, and not every one. V and J calls and clone size are those listed in that table; D and trimming were worked out from the DNA. The repertoire consists of 95,000 to 150,000 clones, with roughly 84% occurring once and the leading ten covering approximately 3.5%. The germline V gene has CDR1 MGHRA and CDR2 YSYEKL. The junction had 6 bases not matched to a gene; V was cut back by 6 bases and J by 9 bases. The length of the CDR3 is 14 residues. The source of the sample is a study of blood T cell repertoires in COVID-19. Study-level information: Sample material is recorded as cDNA or gDNA derived from T cells, B-cell-depleted T cells, or PBMCs.

J is TRBJ1-6 and V is TRBV4-1; 9 bases map to TRBD1. The clonotype comes from a woman aged 25 to 39 who had recovered from COVID-19. The specimen sequenced was PBMCs or T cells enriched from blood (not recorded which). The CDR3: CASSRDRESSPLHF. The CDR3 DNA is TGCGCCAGCAGTCGGGACAGGGAAAGTTCACCCCTCCACTTT.